These T cell receptor beta chains were read from a single sample in a study of CD8+CD57+ T cells in acquired aplastic anemia. TCRdb reprocessed the reads with MiXCR, giving one entry per CDR3 protein. Of about 200,000 distinct CDR3 sequences in the sample, 55% to 65% were seen once. Specimen: sorted CD4+, CD8+, or CD8+CD57+ T cells (not recorded which) from PBMCs. The receptors derive from a human donor with aplastic anemia. Each CDR3 is given with its conserved first and last residue. A D gene is named only where the DNA matches it firmly. Only some rows state a clone size, as once, few, many or a class for expanded clones.

D: TRBD1; size: .; V: TRBV5-1; J: TRBJ1-1; CDR3: CASSLAVQGGAFF; DNA: TGCGCCAGCAGCTTGGCCGTTCAGGGGGGAGCTTTCTTT
D: TRBD1; size: .; V: TRBV7-9; J: TRBJ2-7; CDR3: CAGGRQGADEQYF; DNA: TGTGCCGGGGGGAGACAGGGGGCCGACGAGCAGTACTTC
D: .; size: .; V: TRBV20-1; J: TRBJ1-3; CDR3: CSASTGNTIYF; DNA: TGCAGTGCTAGTACTGGAAACACCATATATTTT
D: .; size: once; V: TRBV7-4; J: TRBJ1-5; CDR3: CASSLEERAQHF; DNA: TGTGCCAGCAGCTTAGAGGAAAGGGCCCAGCATTTT
D: .; size: .; V: TRBV5-1; J: TRBJ2-7; CDR3: CASSLGRSDYEQHF; DNA: TGCGCCAGCAGCCTCGGTAGGTCCGACTACGAGCAGCACTTC
D: TRBD1; size: .; V: TRBV29-1; J: TRBJ2-1; CDR3: CSVEKTGTHEQFF; DNA: TGCAGCGTGGAGAAGACAGGGACCCATGAGCAGTTCTTC
D: TRBD2; size: .; V: TRBV19; J: TRBJ2-1; CDR3: CASSIIAGDYNEQFF; DNA: TGTGCCAGTAGTATTATAGCGGGAGACTACAATGAGCAGTTCTTC
D: .; size: .; V: TRBV5-1; J: TRBJ2-3; CDR3: CASSRTPAEGTDTQYF; DNA: TGCGCCAGCAGCCGCACCCCCGCGGAGGGCACAGATACGCAGTATTTT
D: .; size: .; V: TRBV7-9; J: TRBJ1-1; CDR3: CASSPPGRRTEAFF; DNA: TGTGCCAGCAGCCCTCCCGGGAGGAGGACTGAAGCTTTCTTT
D: TRBD2; size: .; V: TRBV10-3; J: TRBJ2-5; CDR3: CAVRDSGGAGETQYF; DNA: TGTGCCGTACGAGATAGCGGGGGGGCAGGAGAGACCCAGTACTTC
D: TRBD2; size: few; V: TRBV20-1; J: TRBJ2-1; CDR3: CSARGQLAGNNEQFF; DNA: TGCAGTGCTAGGGGCCAGCTAGCGGGAAACAATGAGCAGTTCTTC
D: .; size: once; V: TRBV20-1; J: TRBJ2-5; CDR3: CSARYTWDQETQYF; DNA: TGCAGTGCTAGATATACATGGGACCAAGAGACCCAGTACTTC
D: .; size: many; V: TRBV19; J: TRBJ2-1; CDR3: CASSLYPPAVNEQFF; DNA: TGTGCCAGTAGCCTTTATCCACCGGCCGTTAATGAGCAGTTCTTC
D: TRBD2; size: .; V: TRBV7-9; J: TRBJ2-1; CDR3: CASSFLAGGEQFF; DNA: TGTGCCAGCAGCTTCCTAGCGGGGGGGGAGCAGTTCTTC
D: .; size: .; V: TRBV12-3/TRBV12-4; J: TRBJ2-2; CDR3: CASSNRQNTGELFF; DNA: TGTGCCAGCAGTAACCGGCAGAACACCGGGGAGCTGTTTTTT
D: .; size: .; V: TRBV24-1; J: TRBJ1-5; CDR3: CATLEDSHSNQPQHF; DNA: TGTGCCACCCTAGAGGACAGCCATAGCAATCAGCCCCAGCATTTT
D: TRBD1; size: .; V: TRBV24-1; J: TRBJ2-3; CDR3: CATSDADRGGADTQYF; DNA: TGTGCCACCAGTGATGCGGACAGGGGGGGTGCAGATACGCAGTATTTT
D: .; size: .; V: TRBV20-1; J: TRBJ2-5; CDR3: CSASSMETQYF; DNA: TGCAGTGCTAGTTCTATGGAGACCCAGTACTTC
D: TRBD1; size: many; V: TRBV20-1; J: TRBJ1-5; CDR3: CSASPGTGVLPQHF; DNA: TGCAGTGCTAGTCCCGGGACAGGGGTGTTGCCCCAGCATTTT
D: TRBD1; size: .; V: TRBV7-8; J: TRBJ2-7; CDR3: CASSLARDRDYELYF; DNA: TGTGCCAGCAGCTTAGCTCGGGACAGGGACTACGAGCTGTACTTC
D: TRBD2; size: .; V: TRBV5-6; J: TRBJ2-1; CDR3: CASSPGLGLVNEQFF; DNA: TGTGCCAGCAGCCCGGGACTAGGATTAGTCAATGAGCAGTTCTTC
D: .; size: .; V: TRBV7-3; J: TRBJ1-1; CDR3: CAGSLVGDTEAFF; DNA: TGTGCCGGCAGCTTAGTGGGTGACACTGAAGCTTTCTTT
D: .; size: .; V: TRBV19; J: TRBJ2-2; CDR3: CASGTYYTGELFF; DNA: TGTGCCAGTGGGACTTATTACACCGGGGAGCTGTTTTTT
D: .; size: .; V: TRBV15; J: TRBJ1-2; CDR3: CATSREAGYYGYTF; DNA: TGTGCCACCAGCAGAGAGGCAGGGTATTATGGCTACACCTTC
D: .; size: .; V: TRBV7-8; J: TRBJ2-7; CDR3: CASSSASGLRGQQYF; DNA: TGTGCCAGCAGCTCCGCTTCGGGATTGCGGGGGCAGCAGTACTTC
D: TRBD1; size: many; V: TRBV27; J: TRBJ2-2; CDR3: CASSSTGGRELFF; DNA: TGTGCCAGCAGTTCTACAGGGGGAAGGGAGCTGTTTTTT